This T cell receptor (beta chain) was documented in a study of T cell responses to AZD1222 COVID-19 vaccine. The method was immunoSEQ multiplex PCR; TCRdb's version includes in-frame clones alone and lacks a portion of them. Of tens of thousands of clones listed, 75% to 95% are singletons. About this clone itself: Its target is not known.

The CDR3 runs 12 residues. Germline CDR1 and CDR2: LNHDA and SQIVND (reference sequence). V lost 6 bases and J lost 2, with 6 bases in between. Study-wide results and caveats: Donors in the cohort were predominantly white British and more often female, and clonal diversity was possibly underestimated.

The J gene is TRBJ2-3, the V gene TRBV19; a weak D match, TRBD2 (5 bases). This specimen consisted of peripheral blood, obtained on day 0 of MenACWY control vaccination. The TCR was taken from an adult in good health. The CDR3 protein is CASSGITDTQYF. CDR3 nucleotides: TGTGCCAGTAGCGGGATCACAGATACGCAGTATTTT. Full variable domain (missing parts from reference TRBV19 and TRBJ2-3): DGGITQSPKYLFRKEGQNVTLSCEQNLNHDAMYWYRQDPGQGLRLIYYSQIVNDFQKGDIAEGYSVSREKKESFPLTVTSAQKNPTAFYLCASSGITDTQYFGPGTRLTVL.